Listed below are T cell receptor beta chains from one sample, sequenced in a study of neoadjuvant anti-PD-1 for oral cavity cancer. This table comes from immunoSEQ multiplex PCR, and its TCRdb copy is limited to in-frame clones, with some not included. The table records tens of thousands of clones, 26% of them present only once. Sequencing was performed on tumor tissue, taken after nivolumab (anti-PD-1) treatment. Source of these receptors: a person aged 40-85 years with oral cavity squamous cell carcinoma. Both conserved end residues are trimmed from each CDR3. A D gene is named only where the DNA matches it firmly.

D gene,CDR3 length,J gene,V gene,CDR3 protein
TRBD2,13,TRBJ2-1,TRBV19,ASSIGGGTYNEQF
TRBD1,13,TRBJ1-1,TRBV18,ASSPPGQGGTEAF
-,15,TRBJ2-7,TRBV11-2,ASSGFSGGPTSYEQY
-,11,TRBJ1-1,TRBV12-5,ASGLSTPKEAF
-,9,TRBJ2-1,TRBV12-5,ASGLANEQF
TRBD2,13,TRBJ2-2,TRBV28,ASSSGLAGGGELF
-,10,TRBJ2-1,TRBV7-9,ASSLQNNEQF
TRBD2,9,TRBJ2-7,TRBV2,ASSGRVEQY
TRBD1,13,TRBJ1-2,TRBV4-1,ASSPRDRVSNGYT
-,11,TRBJ1-1,TRBV4-2,ASSPFGDTEAF
TRBD1,12,TRBJ2-7,TRBV28,ASSLYQGAGEQY
-,10,TRBJ1-2,TRBV5-8,ASSDEIYGYT
TRBD2,13,TRBJ2-7,TRBV6-1,ASSEASGGPYEQY
-,13,TRBJ1-5,TRBV6-1,ASSEGGVENQPQH
-,14,TRBJ2-6,TRBV19,ASIRGRHSGANVLT
TRBD1,12,TRBJ2-7,TRBV19,ASSPWGQEYEQY
TRBD2,13,TRBJ2-1,TRBV11-2,ASSETSGNYNEQF
-,12,TRBJ1-1,TRBV7-9,ASSLVGPATEAF
-,11,TRBJ1-2,TRBV9,ASSVRDNYGYT
-,16,TRBJ2-3,TRBV4-2,ASSQDQGLGTSTDTQY
TRBD1,12,TRBJ1-1,TRBV9,ASSVGQANTEAF
-,12,TRBJ1-3,TRBV29-1,SVEGRDSGNTIY
-,14,TRBJ2-1,TRBV30,AFQTGRGGNYNEQF
TRBD1,11,TRBJ1-2,TRBV2,ASSGDSRYGYT
-,12,TRBJ1-6,TRBV27,ASSFRSENSPLH
TRBD1,11,TRBJ1-2,TRBV5-1,ASRVTGVYGYT
TRBD2,10,TRBJ2-3,TRBV29-1,SVGTSGDTQY
TRBD1,12,TRBJ2-7,TRBV9,ASSVGDRGYEQY
-,12,TRBJ2-7,TRBV29-1,SASPAAYSYEQY
-,16,TRBJ2-1,TRBV11-3,ASSLDQGGSGSYNEQF
-,12,TRBJ1-2,TRBV19,ASGSAGILYGYT
-,11,TRBJ1-2,TRBV23-1,ASSPRGGNGYT
-,12,TRBJ2-7,TRBV5-4,ASSSDTRSYEQY
-,13,TRBJ2-1,TRBV27,ASSFDTGVRNEQF
-,9,TRBJ1-6,TRBV19,ASGKNSPLH
-,13,TRBJ2-1,TRBV11-2,ASSLRDNPWDEQF
-,14,TRBJ2-6,TRBV4-2,ASSQRALSGANVLT
-,12,TRBJ1-5,TRBV27,ASSLSGVGQPQH
-,11,TRBJ1-2,TRBV7-9,ASSLHQYYGYT
TRBD1,16,TRBJ2-6,TRBV5-4,ASSSSGTGPSGANVLT
-,14,TRBJ2-1,TRBV5-1,ASSLEARPDHNEQF
-,10,TRBJ1-5,TRBV30,AWRGDNQPQH
TRBD1,13,TRBJ1-4,TRBV5-1,ASSLTGGANEKLF
-,9,TRBJ1-4,TRBV20-1,SATTYEKLF
-,13,TRBJ2-2,TRBV6-5,ASTRGSWATGELF
-,11,TRBJ2-3,TRBV5-6,ASSLPAADTQY